This entry is about one T cell receptor (beta chain). This record belongs to a study of blood T cell repertoires in COVID-19. As for the study in general: Sample material is recorded as cDNA or gDNA derived from T cells, B-cell-depleted T cells, or PBMCs.

CDR3 length equals 15 residues. Per germline, CDR1 SGDLS and CDR2 YYNGEE. Trimming took 4 bases from V and 0 from J, leaving 11 bases between them. Profiling relied on immunoSEQ multiplex PCR, and the TCRdb table lists in-frame clones only, not all of them. The sample lists about 400,000 clones; 89% were seen once. J is TRBJ1-3 and V is TRBV9, with TRBD1 as a possible D gene (6 bases). This TCR was recovered from a man aged 35 to 55 with acute or convalescent COVID-19. The sequencing sample was made of peripheral blood. Here the CDR3 reads CASSPRQASGNTIYF. CDR3 in DNA: TGTGCCAGCAGCCCAAGACAGGCCTCTGGAAACACCATATATTTT.